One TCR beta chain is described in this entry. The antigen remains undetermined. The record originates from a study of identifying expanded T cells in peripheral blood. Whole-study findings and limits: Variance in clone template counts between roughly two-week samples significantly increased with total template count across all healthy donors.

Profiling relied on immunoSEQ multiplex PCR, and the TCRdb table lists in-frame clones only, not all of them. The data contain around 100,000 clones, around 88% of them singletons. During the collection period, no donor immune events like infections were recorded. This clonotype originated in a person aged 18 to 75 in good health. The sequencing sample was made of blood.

The CDR3, as DNA: TGTGCCAGCAGCTTGGCCATGGGACAGGGTCTTAAACACTCCTACGAGCAGTACTTC. This encodes CASSLAMGQGLKHSYEQYF. The chain recombines TRBV5-4 with TRBJ2-7, with TRBD1 matching 9 bases. CDR1 and CDR2 (germline): SGHNT, YYREEE (reference sequence). Trimming cost V 0 bases and J 0 bases; bases outside gene matches: 13. CDR3 length: 19 amino acids.